These 13 T cell receptor beta chains were all obtained from the same sample, sequenced in a study of blood T cell repertoires in COVID-19. The repertoire was sequenced with immunoSEQ multiplex PCR; TCRdb's copy has only in-frame clones and lacks some. The table lists about 370,000 clones, more than 75% of them singletons, with 10% in the top ten. The source material was peripheral blood. Receptor source: a woman between 25 and 40 years old with COVID-19, enrolled during active disease.

The chain joins TRBV20-1 to TRBJ2-1; D unclear. The germline V gene has CDR1 DFQATT and CDR2 SNEGSKA (reference sequence). The V gene lost 3 bases and the J gene lost 4 bases, with 10 bases spanning the gap. CDR3 length equals 13 residues. Here the CDR3 DNA reads TGCAGTGCTAGTATCTCCCGGTACAATGAGCAGTTCTTC. Protein sequence: CSASISRYNEQFF.

CDR3: CASSQRATGAEQYF. Written as DNA, the CDR3 is TGCGCCAGCAGCCAAAGGGCAACAGGGGCCGAGCAGTACTTC. The genes are TRBV4-3 and TRBJ2-7, with TRBD1 identical over 7 bases. Germline values: CDR1 LGHNA, CDR2 YSLEER. The CDR3 extends over 14 amino acids. V lost 2 bases and J lost 6; bases outside the gene matches: 7.

The chain links TRBV11-1 to TRBJ1-3; D possibly corresponds to TRBD1 (5 bases). This CDR3 is built from 16 residues. CDR1 is SGHAT, CDR2 FQDESV, per germline (reference sequence). V lost 5 bases, J lost 0 bases, and 14 bases lay in between. The CDR3 DNA follows: TGTGCCAGCAGCCCCCGGACATCCGTCTCTGGAAACACCATATATTTT. As protein: CASSPRTSVSGNTIYF.

This rearrangement joins TRBV7-3 to TRBJ2-5, with TRBD2 identical over 10 bases. Germline V gives CDR1 SGHTA, CDR2 FQGTGA. V shed 4 bases and J 7 bases; nucleotides not matched to a gene: 6. CDR3 length: 14 residues. The CDR3 sequence is CASSWTSGGGTQYF. DNA for the CDR3: TGTGCCAGCAGCTGGACTAGCGGCGGGGGGACCCAGTACTTC. Combining the CDR3 with reference TRBV7-3 and TRBJ2-5 gives the whole variable domain GAGVSQTPSNKVTEKGKYVELRCDPISGHTALYWYRQSLGQGPEFLIYFQGTGAADDSGLPNDRFFAVRPEGSVSTLKIQRTERGDSAVYLCASSWTSGGGTQYFGPGTRLLVL.

The genes are TRBV5-1 and TRBJ2-1; D unclear. Trimming removed 1 base from V and 3 bases from J, with 5 bases in between. Per germline, CDR1 SGHRS and CDR2 YFSETQ. The CDR3 extends over 13 amino acids. This CDR3 reads CASSLPVYNEQFF. CDR3 coding DNA: TGCGCCAGCAGCTTGCCCGTCTACAATGAGCAGTTCTTC.

J is TRBJ2-7 and V is TRBV3-1 (or the pseudogene TRBV3-2); D is ambiguous. V gave up 2 bases and J gave up 6 bases, with 11 bases separating them. This CDR3 has 13 amino acids. Germline CDR1 and CDR2: LGHDT and YNNKEL (reference sequence). The CDR3: CASSQFPVGEQYF. In nucleotides, the CDR3 is TGTGCCAGCAGCCAATTTCCCGTCGGCGAGCAGTACTTC.

The rearrangement joins TRBV10-2 to TRBJ1-1; the match to TRBD1 covers 7 bases. The CDR3 is 15 residues long. Trimming took 2 bases from V and 4 from J; bases not matched to a gene: 7. The germline gives CDR1 WSHSY, CDR2 SAAADI. The DNA of the CDR3 is TGCGCCAGCAGTGAGAGCCGACAGGGTGGCACTGAAGCTTTCTTT. It encodes CASSESRQGGTEAFF.

The rearrangement joins TRBV11-2 to TRBJ1-6; 7 bases map to TRBD1. The CDR3 is 18 residues long. Per the germline V gene, CDR1 is SGHAT and CDR2 is FQNNGV. V was pared by 4 bases and J by 1 base, with 10 bases of the junction left unmatched. This CDR3 is CASSSGTEGSSYNSPLHF. The DNA for the CDR3 is TGTGCCAGCAGCTCCGGGACAGAGGGGAGTTCCTATAATTCACCCCTCCACTTT.

V is TRBV4-1 and J is TRBJ2-2, with 14 bases aligning to TRBD2. Germline CDR1 is MGHRA and CDR2 is YSYEKL. V trimming: 5 bases; J trimming: 7 bases; junction bases outside the gene matches: 12. CDR3 length: 18 amino acids. The CDR3: CASSFRLTSGRAGGELFF. DNA of the CDR3: TGCGCCAGCAGCTTCCGTTTGACTAGCGGGAGGGCCGGCGGGGAGCTGTTTTTT.

V usage is TRBV2 and J usage is TRBJ1-2; weak D call: TRBD1 (6 bases). Germline V lookup: CDR1 SNHLY, CDR2 FYNNEI. V lost 1 base and J lost 8, with 14 bases in between. CDR3 length: 14 amino acids. As DNA, the CDR3 is TGTGCCAGCAGTGAAGTTCGGGGGGCATTGGGCTACACCTTC. Translated, it gives CASSEVRGALGYTF.

V and J are TRBV2 and TRBJ2-1, with TRBD1 identical over 10 bases. Germline V gives CDR1 SNHLY, CDR2 FYNNEI. Trimming at V came to 4 bases and at J to 0 bases, leaving 0 bases not matched to a gene. The CDR3 length is 15 residues. CDR3 amino acids: CASSGDRGSYNEQFF. CDR3 nucleotide sequence: TGTGCCAGCAGTGGGGACAGGGGCTCCTACAATGAGCAGTTCTTC.

The V gene is TRBV11-2, the J gene TRBJ2-6; 12 bases are a match to TRBD1. CDR3 length: 18 amino acids. Germline lookup yields CDR1 SGHAT and CDR2 FQNNGV. Unmatched junction bases numbered 8, after V lost 6 bases and J lost 2 bases. Here the CDR3 reads CASRRFGTGGTGANVLTF. Written as DNA, the CDR3 is TGTGCCAGCAGACGCTTTGGGACAGGGGGCACTGGGGCCAACGTCCTGACTTTC.

J is TRBJ1-5 and V is TRBV5-6; unclear D gene. The CDR3 is 15 amino acids. Germline V gene lookup returns CDR1 SGHDT and CDR2 YYEEEE. Trimming stripped 6 bases from V and 8 bases from J, with 21 bases between. This chain's CDR3 is CASTNLKRRSEPQHF. CDR3 in DNA: TGTGCCAGCACCAACCTGAAGCGGAGGTCAGAGCCCCAGCATTTT.